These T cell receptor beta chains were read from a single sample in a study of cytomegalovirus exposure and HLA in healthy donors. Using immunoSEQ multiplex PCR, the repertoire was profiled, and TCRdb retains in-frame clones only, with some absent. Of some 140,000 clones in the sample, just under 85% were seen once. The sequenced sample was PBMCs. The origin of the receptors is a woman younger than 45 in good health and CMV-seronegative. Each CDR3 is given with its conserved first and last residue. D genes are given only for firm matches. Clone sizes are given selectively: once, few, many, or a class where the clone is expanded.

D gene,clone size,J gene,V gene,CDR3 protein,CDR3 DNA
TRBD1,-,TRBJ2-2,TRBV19,CASKGQGIDTGELFF,TGTGCCAGTAAGGGACAGGGGATAGACACCGGGGAGCTGTTTTTT
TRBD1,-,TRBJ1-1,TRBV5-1,CASSLAWTGTEAFF,TGCGCCAGCAGCTTGGCCTGGACAGGCACTGAAGCTTTCTTT
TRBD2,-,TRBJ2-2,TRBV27,CASSLGRGYTGELFF,TGTGCCAGCAGTTTGGGGAGGGGATACACCGGGGAGCTGTTTTTT
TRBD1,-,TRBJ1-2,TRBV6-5,CASKAGQGYGYTF,TGTGCCAGCAAGGCAGGACAGGGGTATGGCTACACCTTC
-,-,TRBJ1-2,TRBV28,CASSLLGQGGYGYTF,TGTGCCAGCAGTTTACTCGGCCAGGGAGGCTATGGCTACACCTTC
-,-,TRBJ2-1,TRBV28,CASSKPATNEQFF,TGTGCCAGCAGTAAGCCTGCTACCAATGAGCAGTTCTTC
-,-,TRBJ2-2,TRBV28,CASSPGLNTGELFF,TGTGCCAGCAGCCCAGGGTTAAACACCGGGGAGCTGTTTTTT
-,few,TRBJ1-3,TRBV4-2,CASSQDNNRGNTIYF,TGTGCCAGCAGCCAAGATAACAATCGCGGAAACACCATATATTTT
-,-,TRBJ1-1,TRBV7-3,CASSPRGGTEAFF,TGTGCCAGCAGCCCCCGGGGAGGCACTGAAGCTTTCTTT
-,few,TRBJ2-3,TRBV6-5,CASSSVGGATDTQYF,TGTGCCAGCAGCTCCGTAGGGGGGGCCACAGATACGCAGTATTTT
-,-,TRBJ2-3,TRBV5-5,CASGPITDTQYF,TGTGCCAGCGGCCCCATCACAGATACGCAGTATTTT
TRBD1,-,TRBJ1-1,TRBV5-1,CASSWRDRGNTEAFF,TGCGCCAGCAGCTGGCGGGACAGGGGGAATACTGAAGCTTTCTTT
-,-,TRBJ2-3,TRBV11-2,CASSLSSYLDTQYF,TGTGCCAGCAGCTTATCTTCCTATTTGGATACGCAGTATTTT
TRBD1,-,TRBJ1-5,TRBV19,CASSYQDRGSNQPQHF,TGTGCCAGTAGTTATCAGGACAGGGGAAGCAATCAGCCCCAGCATTTT
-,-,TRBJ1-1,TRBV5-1,CASSPGQTEAFF,TGCGCCAGCAGCCCAGGACAGACTGAAGCTTTCTTT
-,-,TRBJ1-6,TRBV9,CASSEWSSYNSPLHF,TGTGCCAGCAGCGAGTGGAGCTCCTATAATTCACCCCTCCACTTT
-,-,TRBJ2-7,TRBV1,CTSSQGGGQGPPGSYEQYF,TGCACCAGCAGCCAAGGGGGGGGACAGGGGCCGCCCGGTTCCTACGAGCAGTACTTC
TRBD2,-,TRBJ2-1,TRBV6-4,CASSAGAYNEQFF,TGTGCCAGCTCGGCGGGGGCCTACAATGAGCAGTTCTTC
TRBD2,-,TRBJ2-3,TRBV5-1,CASSSLGLAGGGGTDTQYF,TGCGCCAGCAGCTCCCTCGGACTAGCGGGGGGCGGTGGAACAGATACGCAGTATTTT
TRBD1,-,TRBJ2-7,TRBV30,CARKGGDREAYEQYF,TGTGCCAGAAAAGGTGGGGACAGGGAGGCCTACGAGCAGTACTTC
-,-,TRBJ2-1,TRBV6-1,CASSESYSSYNEQFF,TGTGCCAGCAGTGAATCTTATAGCTCCTACAATGAGCAGTTCTTC
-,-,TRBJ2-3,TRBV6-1,CASSDMGLTQYF,TGTGCCAGCAGTGATATGGGGCTTACGCAGTATTTT
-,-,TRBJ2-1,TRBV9,CASSVEGGAWNEQFF,TGTGCCAGCAGCGTAGAAGGGGGGGCCTGGAATGAGCAGTTCTTC
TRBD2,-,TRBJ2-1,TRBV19,CASKRGPLNEQFF,TGTGCCAGCAAGCGGGGGCCCCTCAATGAGCAGTTCTTC
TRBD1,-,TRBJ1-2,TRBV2,CASHRGQTYYGYTF,TGTGCCAGCCACAGGGGACAGACCTACTATGGCTACACCTTC
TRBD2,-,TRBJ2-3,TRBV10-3,CAIRAFSGLGLNTQYF,TGTGCCATCAGGGCGTTCTCGGGACTAGGGTTGAATACGCAGTATTTT
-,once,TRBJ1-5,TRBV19,CASTGREIYQPQHF,TGTGCCAGTACCGGCAGGGAAATCTATCAGCCCCAGCATTTT